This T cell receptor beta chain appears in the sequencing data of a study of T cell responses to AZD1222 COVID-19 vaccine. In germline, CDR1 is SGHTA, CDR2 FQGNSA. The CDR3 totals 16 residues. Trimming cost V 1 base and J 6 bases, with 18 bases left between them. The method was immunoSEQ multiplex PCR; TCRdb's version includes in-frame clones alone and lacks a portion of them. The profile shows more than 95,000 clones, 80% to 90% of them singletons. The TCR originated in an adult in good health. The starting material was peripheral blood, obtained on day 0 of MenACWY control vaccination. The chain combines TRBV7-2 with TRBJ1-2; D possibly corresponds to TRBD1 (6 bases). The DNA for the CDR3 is TGTGCCAGCAGCTTAGATTTGAGGGGGGGGCGAAATGGCTACACCTTC. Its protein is CASSLDLRGGRNGYTF.